This note documents a single T cell receptor (beta chain) sequence. No antigen is known for it. This entry belongs to a study of monozygotic twins with inflammatory bowel disease. Overall study results and limits: Repertoire likeness was no different across concordant and discordant twins, perhaps owing to restricted power.

Blood, 2 to 2.5 ml, was drawn per donor. From 3500 ng of total RNA, each TCR library was prepared. Each UMI harboured a 6-nucleotide sample barcode and was appended via template switching. TCRdb reprocessed the 5' RACE reads, with one entry per CDR3 protein and no DNA. This sample's table has more than 300,000 distinct CDR3 sequences. CDR1 is SGHAT and CDR2 is FQNNGV in the germline V gene. CDR3 size: 20 residues. The chain combines TRBV11-2 with TRBJ2-3; TCRdb calls TRBD1, which cannot be checked without DNA. The source is a human donor with ulcerative colitis or Crohn's disease, or a healthy co-twin of an affected twin (not recorded which). The sample was blood. This CDR3 reads CASSFAPTPGGGSVADTQYF.